These 24 T cell receptor beta chains share one sample of origin, sequenced in a study of OX40 agonist ivuxolimab in advanced cancers. The method was immunoSEQ multiplex PCR; TCRdb's version includes in-frame clones alone and lacks a portion of them. Here the sample spans tens of thousands of clones, more than 75% being singletons. Sequenced here: CD4+ or CD8+ T cells sorted from blood, sampled in a trial of the OX40 agonist ivuxolimab. These receptors came from an adult with an advanced solid tumor such as melanoma, head and neck, liver or kidney cancer.

V is TRBV11-2 and J is TRBJ2-7; D unresolved. Deletions cut 7 bases from V and 3 bases from J, with 7 bases between. The CDR3 covers 11 residues. Germline-derived CDR1 and CDR2 are SGHAT and FQNNGV. The CDR3 DNA follows: TGTGCCAGCACTTACCACTACGAGCAGTACTTC. Encoded protein: CASTYHYEQYF. Together with reference TRBV11-2 and TRBJ2-7, the CDR3 gives the full variable domain: EAGVAQSPRYKIIEKRQSVAFWCNPISGHATLYWYQQILGQGPKLLIQFQNNGVVDDSQLPKDRFSAERLKGVDSTLKIQPAKLEDSAVYLCASTYHYEQYFGPGTRLTVT.

The chain recombines TRBV6-1 with TRBJ2-4; the D is unclear. With 4 bases removed from V and 6 bases from J, the gap between germline ends came to 10 bases. The CDR3 loop spans 13 amino acids. Looked up from germline, CDR1 is MNHNS and CDR2 is SASEGT. The DNA of the CDR3 is TGTGCCAGCAGTGTAGGTTTCACAAACATTCAGTACTTC. It is translated as CASSVGFTNIQYF.

The V and J genes are TRBV19 and TRBJ1-1; TRBD1 matches at 7 bases. Germline V lookup: CDR1 LNHDA, CDR2 SQIVND (reference sequence). The CDR3 extends over 16 amino acids. V trimming: 6 bases; J trimming: 5 bases; junction bases outside the gene matches: 15. CDR3 DNA sequence: TGTGCCAGTAGCAGGGACAGATCGCCGGGTTGGACTGAAGCTTTCTTT. Amino acid sequence: CASSRDRSPGWTEAFF. Combining the CDR3 with reference TRBV19 and TRBJ1-1 gives the whole variable domain DGGITQSPKYLFRKEGQNVTLSCEQNLNHDAMYWYRQDPGQGLRLIYYSQIVNDFQKGDIAEGYSVSREKKESFPLTVTSAQKNPTAFYLCASSRDRSPGWTEAFFGQGTRLTVV.

The chain couples TRBV4-1 to TRBJ2-1; 10 positions agree with TRBD1. V dropped 1 base and J dropped 10; count of bases not matched to a gene: 10. The CDR3 is 16 residues long. CDR1 MGHRA and CDR2 YSYEKL come from the germline V gene. The DNA of the CDR3 is TGCGCCAGCAGCCAAGGCACGGGGGACAGGGGCAAGGAGCAGTTCTTC. It translates to CASSQGTGDRGKEQFF.

The chain carries TRBV19 and TRBJ2-1; 8 bases fit TRBD2. Germline V lookup: CDR1 LNHDA, CDR2 SQIVND (reference sequence). V shed 2 bases and J 9 bases; nucleotides not matched to a gene: 12. CDR3 length equals 16 residues. The CDR3 loop is CASSIQLAGPRGEQFF. Written as DNA, the CDR3 is TGTGCCAGTAGTATACAGCTAGCGGGCCCCCGGGGTGAGCAGTTCTTC. The variable domain in full, with the rest retrieved from reference TRBV19 and TRBJ2-1, is DGGITQSPKYLFRKEGQNVTLSCEQNLNHDAMYWYRQDPGQGLRLIYYSQIVNDFQKGDIAEGYSVSREKKESFPLTVTSAQKNPTAFYLCASSIQLAGPRGEQFFGPGTRLTVL.

This chain connects TRBV11-3 to TRBJ2-2; TRBD2 agrees at 9 bases. The germline V gene has CDR1 SGHNT and CDR2 YENEEA. V was pared by 3 bases and J by 4 bases, with 6 bases of the junction left unmatched. The CDR3 extends over 16 amino acids. CDR3 amino acids: CASSFASGTVTGELFF. The DNA for the CDR3 is TGTGCCAGCAGCTTCGCTAGCGGGACGGTCACCGGGGAGCTGTTTTTT.

The chain is built from TRBV7-2 and TRBJ2-1; D perhaps matches TRBD1 (6 bases). The CDR3 runs to 16 residues. Trimming shortened V by 0 bases and J by 0 bases, and 9 bases separated the two germline ends. CDR1 is SGHTA and CDR2 is FQGNSA in the germline V gene. In DNA form, the CDR3 reads TGTGCCAGCAGCTTAGCGGGGGCGGGCTCCTACAATGAGCAGTTCTTC. This encodes CASSLAGAGSYNEQFF.

The chain uses TRBV5-1 and TRBJ2-5; the D is unclear. V lost 1 base to trimming and J lost 0 bases, with 10 bases between them. Germline lookup yields CDR1 SGHRS and CDR2 YFSETQ. CDR3 size: 15 residues. Here the CDR3 DNA reads TGCGCCAGCAGCTTGTCAAAACCGGACCAAGAGACCCAGTACTTC. It encodes CASSLSKPDQETQYF.

The genes are TRBV14 and TRBJ2-2, with D maybe TRBD2 (6 bases). The V and J ends lost 2 bases and 1 base respectively, with 8 bases between them. This CDR3 region has 15 residues. The V gene's germline CDR1 is SGHDN and CDR2 FVKESK. CDR3 nucleotide sequence: TGTGCCAGCAGCCAACAAGCGGGGAACACCGGGGAGCTGTTTTTT. Its translation is CASSQQAGNTGELFF.

This chain connects TRBV28 to TRBJ2-3; perhaps D is TRBD1 or TRBD2 (5 bases each). Trimming pared 7 bases from V and 4 bases from J, leaving 15 bases between. Germline CDR1 and CDR2: MDHEN and SYDVKM. This CDR3 is 14 amino acids long. Written as DNA, the CDR3 is TGTGCCAGCACGCAGGGACCCCTCGCAGATACGCAGTATTTT. Its protein is CASTQGPLADTQYF.

This chain links TRBV6-5 with TRBJ2-7; D not certain. CDR3 length: 12 amino acids. Germline CDR1 MNHEY, CDR2 SVGAGI. V was clipped by 5 bases and J by 2 bases, with 7 bases between them. The CDR3 loop reads CASSGRTYEQYF. CDR3 in DNA: TGTGCCAGCAGTGGCAGGACCTACGAGCAGTACTTC.

V is TRBV6-1 and J is TRBJ2-7, with D hard to call. CDR3 length: 14 residues. Germline values: CDR1 MNHNS, CDR2 SASEGT. V lost 6 bases, J lost 2 bases, and 14 bases lay in between. The DNA for the CDR3 is TGTGCCAGCAGCGTCTCCCACACCGCCTACGAGCAGTACTTC. Encoded protein: CASSVSHTAYEQYF.

This sequence joins TRBV27 and TRBJ1-3; 7 nucleotides line up with TRBD1. Looked up from germline, CDR1 is MNHEY and CDR2 is SMNVEV (reference sequence). This CDR3 has 14 amino acids. J lost 5 bases, V lost 5 bases, and 6 bases had no gene match. Written as DNA, the CDR3 is TGTGCCAGCAGTGCAGACAGGGACAGAAACACCATATATTTT. This translates into CASSADRDRNTIYF.

The gene calls are TRBV29-1 and TRBJ1-1, with 7 bases aligning to TRBD1. CDR3 length: 11 amino acids. CDR1 and CDR2 from the germline V gene are SQVTM and ANQGSEA. Germline trimming cut 7 bases from V and 7 bases from J; bases unmatched to any gene: 6. The CDR3 here is CSAGQKDEAFF. The CDR3 DNA is TGCAGCGCGGGACAGAAGGATGAAGCTTTCTTT.

CDR3 DNA sequence: TGCGCCAGCAGCCCCAGGGGTAACTATGGCTACACCTTC. Translating it yields CASSPRGNYGYTF. The genes are TRBV5-1 and TRBJ1-2, with D perhaps matching TRBD1 (6 bases). There are 13 residues in the CDR3. The germline V and J ends were trimmed by 4 bases and 1 base, with 8 bases remaining between them. CDR1 and CDR2 from the germline V gene are SGHRS and YFSETQ.

The DNA of the CDR3 is TGTGCCTGGAGTCGTCAGTCCTATGGCTACACCTTC. This encodes CAWSRQSYGYTF. This sequence joins TRBV30 and TRBJ1-2; D gene uncertain. Germline V gene sequence: CDR1 GTSNPN, CDR2 SVGIG (reference sequence). The CDR3 runs 12 residues. V lost 2 bases, J lost 4 bases, and 8 bases lay in between.

This clone was observed a handful of times. The rearrangement links TRBV14 to TRBJ2-3; TRBD2 agrees at 8 bases. The germline V gene encodes CDR1 SGHDN and CDR2 FVKESK. The junction had 5 bases not matched to a gene; V was cut back by 5 bases and J by 4 bases. The CDR3 has 14 residues. The CDR3 bases are TGTGCCAGCAGCGACGGGAGGGCCCCAGATACGCAGTATTTT. As protein: CASSDGRAPDTQYF. Filled out from reference TRBV14 and TRBJ2-3, the complete variable domain reads EAGVTQFPSHSVIEKGQTVTLRCDPISGHDNLYWYRRVMGKEIKFLLHFVKESKQDESGMPNNRFLAERTGGTYSTLKVQPAELEDSGVYFCASSDGRAPDTQYFGPGTRLTVL.

The V call is TRBV19, the J call TRBJ1-1; D call uncertain. There are 13 residues in the CDR3. CDR1 is LNHDA and CDR2 is SQIVND in the germline V gene (reference sequence). V lost 1 base, J lost 5 bases, and 8 bases lay in between. The DNA for the CDR3 is TGTGCCAGTAGTATAGGGAGGGAGACTGAAGCTTTCTTT. It yields the protein CASSIGRETEAFF.

The rearrangement joins TRBV30 to TRBJ2-7; TRBD2 agrees at 8 bases. In germline, CDR1 is GTSNPN, CDR2 SVGIG (reference sequence). V lost 3 bases, J lost 1 base, and 8 bases stayed unmatched. The CDR3 is made up of 15 amino acids. DNA of the CDR3: TGTGCCTGGAGCCTTTTAGCGGGGAAGTCCTACGAGCAGTACTTC. The encoded protein is CAWSLLAGKSYEQYF.

The chain carries TRBV6-1 and TRBJ1-4; maybe TRBD1 (6 bases). Germline lookup yields CDR1 MNHNS and CDR2 SASEGT. The CDR3 sequence is 14 residues long. Trimming left V 5 bases short and J 4 bases short, with 11 bases between. The CDR3 coding sequence is TGTGCCAGCAGTCTCCAGGGGTTTAATGAAAAACTGTTTTTT. Residues: CASSLQGFNEKLFF.

This chain uses TRBV2 with TRBJ2-4; D gene ambiguous. Germline V gives CDR1 SNHLY, CDR2 FYNNEI. The CDR3 is 16 amino acids. The V and J ends lost 0 bases and 2 bases respectively, with 11 bases between them. The CDR3 DNA is TGTGCCAGCAGTGAAGCGTGGATGGTCCCCAAAAACATTCAGTACTTC. Protein sequence: CASSEAWMVPKNIQYF.

For the CDR3, the DNA is TGTGCCAGCAGCTTTCTGACAGAAGGCACTGAAGCTTTCTTT. Amino acid sequence: CASSFLTEGTEAFF. The V and J genes are TRBV5-6 and TRBJ1-1, with D perhaps matching TRBD1 (5 bases). Germline CDR1 SGHDT, CDR2 YYEEEE. This CDR3 has 14 residues. Trimming removed 2 bases from V and 4 bases from J, with 12 bases in between.

DNA for the CDR3: TGTGCCTGGAGGCTCCTGGGCCCCTATGGCTACACCTTC. It codes for CAWRLLGPYGYTF. This sequence joins TRBV30 and TRBJ1-2, with D hard to call. The V and J ends lost 3 bases and 4 bases respectively, with 12 bases between them. The CDR3 extends over 13 amino acids. Per the germline V gene, CDR1 is GTSNPN and CDR2 is SVGIG (reference sequence).

The chain carries TRBV20-1 and TRBJ1-2, with D maybe TRBD1 (5 bases). Germline CDR1 DFQATT, CDR2 SNEGSKA (reference sequence). The CDR3 loop spans 11 amino acids. V was shortened by 6 bases and J by 8 bases, with 13 bases between the two germline ends. The CDR3 sequence is CSAPGGRGYTF. Here the CDR3 DNA reads TGCAGTGCACCGGGGGGTAGGGGCTACACCTTC.